Here is one TCR beta chain with its context. The antigen is undetermined. Generation of TCR beta cDNA was performed by 5'RACE template switching incorporating UMIs. TCRdb reprocessed the 5' RACE reads and keeps a single row for each CDR3 protein, giving no DNA. The ten most abundant clones cover 7.3% of a sample with 400,000 to 450,000 distinct CDR3 sequences. This sample stems from a study of T cells expressing NK-cell markers. Study background: Of eight sequenced donors, seven were HCMV-seropositive and one HCMV-seronegative.

Germline CDR1 and CDR2: SGDLS and YYNGEE. The CDR3 extends over 13 amino acids. Findings of the study overall: Nothing established the HCMV specificity of expanded NKG2C+ T cell clones.

Sequences were obtained from blood T cells: a sorted CD56 or NKG2C T cell subset, CD4+ or CD8+ T cells, or bulk PBMC T cells (not recorded which). This chain uses TRBV9 with TRBJ2-7; lacking DNA, the TRBD1 call made by TCRdb goes unchecked. The sequence was obtained from a woman between 18 and 70 years old in good health. CDR3 sequence: CASSFRDSYEQYF.